This T cell receptor beta chain stems from a study of T cell responses to AZD1222 COVID-19 vaccine. Produced via immunoSEQ multiplex PCR; TCRdb's table is partial and in-frame only. The sample contains roughly 100,000 clones, around 87% of which appear only once. Germline CDR1 reads LNHDA; CDR2 reads SQIVND (reference sequence). This CDR3 region has 15 residues. V shed 3 bases and J shed 0 bases, with 12 bases lying between them. Notes on the study in general: Two AZD1222 doses significantly raised spike-specific TCR breadth and depth over controls.

In the case of this clone: The antigen is unknown.

The sequencing used peripheral blood, collected on day 0 of AZD1222 vaccination. The source of this sequence is an adult in good health. The chain is built from TRBV19 and TRBJ2-7; possibly TRBD1 for D (6 bases). In nucleotides, the CDR3 is TGTGCCAGTAGTATTGACAGGTTCACCTCCTACGAGCAGTACTTC. Its translation: CASSIDRFTSYEQYF. The complete variable domain, with remaining parts taken from reference TRBV19 and TRBJ2-7, reads DGGITQSPKYLFRKEGQNVTLSCEQNLNHDAMYWYRQDPGQGLRLIYYSQIVNDFQKGDIAEGYSVSREKKESFPLTVTSAQKNPTAFYLCASSIDRFTSYEQYFGPGTRLTVT.